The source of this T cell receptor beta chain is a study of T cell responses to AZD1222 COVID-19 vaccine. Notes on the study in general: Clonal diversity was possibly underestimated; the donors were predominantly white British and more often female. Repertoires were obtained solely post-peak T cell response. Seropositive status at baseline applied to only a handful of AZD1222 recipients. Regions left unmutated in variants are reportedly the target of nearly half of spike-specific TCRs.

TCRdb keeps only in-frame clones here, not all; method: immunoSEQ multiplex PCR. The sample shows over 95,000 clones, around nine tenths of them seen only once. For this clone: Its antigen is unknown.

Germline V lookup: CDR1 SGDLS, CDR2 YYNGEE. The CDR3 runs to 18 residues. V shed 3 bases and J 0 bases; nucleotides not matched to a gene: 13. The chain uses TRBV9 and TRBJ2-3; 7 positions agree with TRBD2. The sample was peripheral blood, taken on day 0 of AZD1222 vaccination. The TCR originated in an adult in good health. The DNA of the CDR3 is TGTGCCAGCAGCGCGACTTCTAGCGGCCTCCGGAGCACAGATACGCAGTATTTT. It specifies CASSATSSGLRSTDTQYF.